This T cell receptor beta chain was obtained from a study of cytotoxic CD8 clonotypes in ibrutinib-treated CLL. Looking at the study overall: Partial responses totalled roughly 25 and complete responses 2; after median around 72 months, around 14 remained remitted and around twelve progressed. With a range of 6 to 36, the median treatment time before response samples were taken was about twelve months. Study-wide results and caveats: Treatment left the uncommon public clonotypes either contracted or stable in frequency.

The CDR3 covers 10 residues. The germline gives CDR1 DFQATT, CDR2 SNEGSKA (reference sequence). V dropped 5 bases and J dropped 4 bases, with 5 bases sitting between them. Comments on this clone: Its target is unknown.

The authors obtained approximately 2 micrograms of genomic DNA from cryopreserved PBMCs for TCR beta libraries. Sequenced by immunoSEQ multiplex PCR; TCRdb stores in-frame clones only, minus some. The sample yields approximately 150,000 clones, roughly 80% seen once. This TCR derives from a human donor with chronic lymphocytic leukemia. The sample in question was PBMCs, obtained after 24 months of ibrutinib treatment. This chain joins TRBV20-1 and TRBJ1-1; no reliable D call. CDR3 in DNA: TGCAGTGCTCCCGCCACTGAAGCTTTCTTT. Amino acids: CSAPATEAFF.